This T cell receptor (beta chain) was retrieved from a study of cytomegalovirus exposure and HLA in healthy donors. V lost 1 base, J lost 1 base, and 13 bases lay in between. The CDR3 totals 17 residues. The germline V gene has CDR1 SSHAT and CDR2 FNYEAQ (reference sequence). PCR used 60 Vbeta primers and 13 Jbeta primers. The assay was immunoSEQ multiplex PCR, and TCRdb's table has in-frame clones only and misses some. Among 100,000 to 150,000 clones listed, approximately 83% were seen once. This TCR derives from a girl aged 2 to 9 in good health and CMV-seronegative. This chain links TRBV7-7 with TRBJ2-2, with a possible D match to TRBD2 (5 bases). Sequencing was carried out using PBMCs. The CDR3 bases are TGTGCCAGCAGCTTAGGGGTTTTTGAGGGGAACACCGGGGAGCTGTTTTTT. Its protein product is CASSLGVFEGNTGELFF.